This T cell receptor (beta chain) was identified during a study of PD-1 blockade in classical Hodgkin lymphoma. V lost 1 base and J lost 4, with 5 bases in between. Germline V lookup: CDR1 SEHNR, CDR2 FQNEAQ (reference sequence). CDR3 length: 13 residues. Study results and limitations: Complete responders' baseline diversity resembled that of newly diagnosed patients. When set against healthy donors, newly diagnosed patients were reported to show lower baseline TCR diversity.

Measured with immunoSEQ multiplex PCR; TCRdb has only the in-frame clones, and not every one. The top ten hold roughly 19% of the sample, which has more than 95,000 clones, approximately 90% seen once. With respect to this clone: Its antigen remains unidentified.

As for time point: cycle 4 day 1 (C4D1), after 5 to 7 weeks of nivolumab. There was relapse after autologous stem cell transplantation in every patient, and there was variation in brentuximab vedotin exposure. The gene calls are TRBV7-9 and TRBJ1-5; possibly TRBD1 for D (5 bases). Sequencing used peripheral blood mononuclear cells (PBMCs), obtained before the fourth cycle of nivolumab. The sequence came from a human donor with classical Hodgkin lymphoma. The DNA for the CDR3 is TGTGCCAGCAGCTTAGGACAGAATCAGCCCCAGCATTTT. Its translation: CASSLGQNQPQHF.